The 20 T cell receptor beta chains listed next were all sequenced from one sample in a study of T cells after yellow fever vaccination (dated by TCRdb to about 2019). Libraries were prepared through 5' RACE. This sample was sequenced with an Illumina NovaSeq 6000. TCRdb applied fastp at Q25 and MiXCR to the public reads, then kept only in-frame beta chains. Identical CDR3 proteins give one entry, which carries the most common genes and DNA. This sample lists some 320,000 distinct CDR3 sequences; under 9% were detected once. Clones ranked in the top ten supply approximately 3.3% of the sample. The treatment or condition label on this specimen signifies: live attenuated yellow fever vaccine strain. The starting material was CD4+ T cells sorted from PBMCs, obtained 5 days after the yellow fever booster vaccination. Receptor source: a man aged 18 to 30 who received the YFV17D yellow fever vaccine.

This chain joins TRBV20-1 and TRBJ1-1; 9 nucleotides match TRBD1. V shed 6 bases and J 1 base; nucleotides not matched to a gene: 12. CDR1 and CDR2 (germline): DFQATT, SNEGSKA (reference sequence). The CDR3 totals 16 residues. The chain's CDR3 is CSAPRGQGRGNTEAFF. The CDR3 nucleotides read TGCAGTGCCCCCAGGGGACAGGGTAGAGGGAACACTGAAGCTTTCTTT.

This clonotype was observed many times. Here the CDR3 reads CASSLAASGVDEQYV. The CDR3 nucleotides are TGTGCCAGCAGCTTAGCGGCTAGCGGGGTCGACGAGCAGTACGTC. V usage is TRBV7-9 and J usage is TRBJ2-7; the match to TRBD2 covers 9 bases. This CDR3 is built from 15 residues. The germline V gene has CDR1 SEHNR and CDR2 FQNEAQ (reference sequence). V was pared by 0 bases and J by 5 bases, with 5 bases of the junction left unmatched.

This clonotype was seen repeatedly, ten times or more. This chain uses TRBV7-2 with TRBJ2-5; D remains ambiguous. The CDR3 totals 12 residues. V lost 4 bases, J lost 5 bases, and 8 bases lay in between. Germline loops: CDR1 SGHTA, CDR2 FQGNSA. The CDR3 loop is CASSSTRETQYF. DNA for the CDR3: TGTGCCAGCAGCTCGACAAGGGAGACCCAGTACTTC.

This clonotype was detected a few times. The chain carries TRBV7-6 and TRBJ2-5, with 10 bases aligning to TRBD2. The CDR3 is 17 residues long. J gave up 5 bases and V 1 base, and 10 bases lay outside the gene matches. Germline lookup yields CDR1 SGHVS and CDR2 FNYEAQ. The CDR3 reads CASSLDWSGGGRETQYF. The DNA of the CDR3 is TGTGCCAGCAGCTTAGACTGGAGCGGGGGGGGAAGGGAGACCCAGTACTTC.

This clonotype was seen more than once but under ten times. The rearrangement uses TRBV7-9 and TRBJ2-1, with 8 bases aligning to TRBD2. With V trimmed by 5 bases and J by 4 bases, 7 bases remained unmatched. This CDR3 is built from 15 residues. In germline, CDR1 is SEHNR, CDR2 FQNEAQ (reference sequence). The CDR3: CASSPAGGVYNEQFF. The CDR3 bases are TGTGCCAGCAGCCCTGCCGGGGGGGTTTACAATGAGCAGTTCTTC.

This clonotype was found a few times. The genes are TRBV9 and TRBJ2-1; 9 bases match TRBD1. Germline CDR1 is SGDLS and CDR2 is YYNGEE. The ends lost 4 bases at V and 0 bases at J; junction bases unmatched: 5. The CDR3 consists of 16 residues. In nucleotides, the CDR3 is TGTGCCAGCAGCAAACAACAGGGGGCCTCCTACAATGAGCAGTTCTTC. Its protein is CASSKQQGASYNEQFF.

This chain uses TRBV7-2 with TRBJ1-5; a possible D gene is TRBD1 (5 bases). The V end was cut by 5 bases, the J end by 1 base, with 9 bases between. The CDR3 loop spans 14 amino acids. The germline V gene encodes CDR1 SGHTA and CDR2 FQGNSA. The DNA of the CDR3 is TGTGCCAGCAGCCAGACAGTAAGCAATCAGCCCCAGCATTTT. Protein product: CASSQTVSNQPQHF.

This clonotype was recorded many times. V gene TRBV9 combines with J gene TRBJ2-1; D tentatively reads TRBD1 or TRBD2 (6 bases each). V was shortened by 0 bases and J by 9 bases, with 16 bases between the two germline ends. There are 15 residues in the CDR3. CDR1 and CDR2 (germline): SGDLS, YYNGEE. The CDR3 DNA is TGTGCCAGCAGCGTAGCTTCTGGGGGGCAGGGTGAGCAGTTCTTC. It specifies CASSVASGGQGEQFF.

This clonotype was detected a few times. This chain joins TRBV6-5 and TRBJ2-1; D ambiguous. V was shortened by 2 bases and J by 5 bases, with 7 bases between the two germline ends. This CDR3 has 13 amino acids. Germline assignment: CDR1 MNHEY and CDR2 SVGAGI. The CDR3 sequence is CASSYTRHNEQFF. CDR3 nucleotide sequence: TGTGCCAGCAGTTACACCAGGCACAATGAGCAGTTCTTC.

The J gene is TRBJ2-7, the V gene TRBV20-1; maybe TRBD2 (7 bases). V was cut by 4 bases and J by 2 bases, with 15 bases left in between. CDR1 is DFQATT, CDR2 SNEGSKA, per germline (reference sequence). This CDR3 region has 14 residues. The CDR3, as DNA: TGCAGTGCTATTAGAACGGGGGGCCCCTACGAGCAGTACTTC. This gives the protein CSAIRTGGPYEQYF.

This clonotype was detected ten times or more. The J gene is TRBJ2-5, the V gene TRBV4-3; 9 positions agree with TRBD2. With 3 bases clipped from V and 2 bases from J, the junction kept 10 bases outside the gene matches. From germline, CDR1 is LGHNA and CDR2 YSLEER. The CDR3 consists of 17 residues. CDR3 DNA sequence: TGCGCCAGCAGCCAGGGGAACGGAGCGGGGGGACAAGAGACCCAGTACTTC. Protein sequence: CASSQGNGAGGQETQYF.

A few counts support this clonotype. The chain uses TRBV4-3 and TRBJ2-3, with a weak D call TRBD1 (6 bases). CDR3 length: 15 amino acids. Germline CDR1 reads LGHNA; CDR2 reads YSLEER. Deletions cut 3 bases from V and 5 bases from J, with 15 bases between. The CDR3, as DNA: TGCGCCAGCAGCCAGGGGACCGCAGGGGTAGATACGCAGTATTTT. Protein sequence: CASSQGTAGVDTQYF.

The table lists this clonotype with a few counts. The chain is built from TRBV5-5 and TRBJ1-1, with D possibly matching TRBD1 (6 bases). The CDR3 covers 14 residues. Trimming cost V 5 bases and J 1 base, with 12 bases left between them. The V gene's germline CDR1 is SGHKS and CDR2 YYEKEE (reference sequence). CDR3 loop: CASRGGQSNTEAFF. CDR3 in DNA: TGTGCCAGCAGGGGAGGACAGTCGAACACTGAAGCTTTCTTT.

This clonotype was picked up many times. Relative to the germline gene, one junction end is altered; a read error may explain this. V gene TRBV5-1 combines with J gene TRBJ1-1; D unclear. From germline, CDR1 is SGHRS and CDR2 YFSETQ. This CDR3 region has 13 residues. CDR3 coding DNA: TGTGCCAGCAGCTTAGTGGCGGACACTGAAGCTTTCTTT. Translated, it gives CASSLVADTEAFF.

This clonotype was picked up a small number of times. The CDR3 bases are TGTGCCAGCAGTTTCGAGGGAACCGGGGAGCTGTTTTTT. Protein: CASSFEGTGELFF. The chain links TRBV28 to TRBJ2-2, with D tentatively TRBD2 (5 bases). Germline CDR1 reads MDHEN; CDR2 reads SYDVKM. This CDR3 region has 13 residues. Between the trimmed V and J ends, which lost 3 bases and 5 bases, there was a span of 7 bases.

This clonotype was found many times. The chain combines TRBV14 with TRBJ2-6; D is unclear. The V gene's germline CDR1 is SGHDN and CDR2 FVKESK. This CDR3 is built from 15 residues. V lost 4 bases, J lost 0 bases, and 7 bases lay in between. CDR3: CASSRGSSGANVLTF. CDR3 bases: TGTGCCAGCAGCCGAGGAAGCTCTGGGGCCAACGTCCTGACTTTC.

This clonotype has only a few counts. V gene TRBV12-3 or TRBV12-4 combines with J gene TRBJ1-6, with unresolved D. Trimming left V 7 bases short and J 10 bases short, with 14 bases between. The CDR3 extends over 13 amino acids. In nucleotides, the CDR3 is TGTGCCAGCAATCGAGCCGCGGAGTCACCCCTCCACTTT. Protein: CASNRAAESPLHF.

This clonotype was seen ten or more times. CDR3 in amino acids: CSVAGVGQETQYF. The CDR3 nucleotides are TGCAGCGTTGCGGGGGTCGGACAAGAGACCCAGTACTTC. The chain couples TRBV29-1 to TRBJ2-5; D perhaps matches TRBD2 (6 bases). V was pared by 4 bases and J by 2 bases, with 11 bases between. CDR1 and CDR2 from the germline V gene are SQVTM and ANQGSEA. The CDR3 loop spans 13 amino acids.

This clonotype has a handful of counts. This chain uses TRBV25-1 with TRBJ2-5; D is possibly TRBD1 (6 bases). The CDR3 contains 14 residues. From germline, CDR1 is MGHDK and CDR2 SYGVNS. V was cut by 8 bases and J by 9 bases, with 22 bases left in between. The CDR3 spells CASGTGTDMEAQYF. In DNA form, the CDR3 reads TGTGCCAGCGGTACAGGGACGGATATGGAGGCCCAGTACTTC. The full variable domain, with the rest looked up from reference TRBV25-1 and TRBJ2-5, is EADIYQTPRYLVIGTGKKITLECSQTMGHDKMYWYQQDPGMELHLIHYSYGVNSTEKGDLSSESTVSRIRTEHFPLTLESARPSHTSQYLCASGTGTDMEAQYFGPGTRLLVL.

A few counts support this clonotype. The chain employs TRBV2 and TRBJ2-1; 15 bases match TRBD2. Germline values: CDR1 SNHLY, CDR2 FYNNEI. V shed 11 bases, J shed 0 bases, and the junction held 11 bases outside the gene matches. The CDR3 is made up of 18 amino acids. CDR3 nucleotide sequence: TGTGCCCGTAACCCGGGACTAGCGGGGGGTATCTCCTACAATGAGCAGTTCTTC. Protein sequence: CARNPGLAGGISYNEQFF. Variable domain in full (rest from reference TRBV2 and TRBJ2-1): EPEVTQTPSHQVTQMGQEVILRCVPISNHLYFYWYRQILGQKVEFLVSFYNNEISEKSEIFDDQFSVERPDGSNFTLKIRSTKLEDSAMYFCARNPGLAGGISYNEQFFGPGTRLTVL.